These 29 T cell receptor beta chains originate from one sample sequenced in a study of PD-1 blockade in classical Hodgkin lymphoma. TCRdb's copy holds only in-frame clones and misses some; the assay was immunoSEQ multiplex PCR. Counted here are approximately 44,000 clones, 66% occurring once; the ten biggest clones make up around 3%. Time point described: cycle 4 day 1 (C4D1), after five to seven weeks of nivolumab. Relapses following autologous stem cell transplantation were seen in all patients, with brentuximab vedotin exposure varying. This specimen was peripheral blood mononuclear cells (PBMCs), taken before the fourth cycle of nivolumab. The receptors derive from a human donor with classical Hodgkin lymphoma.

The chain has TRBV10-3 and TRBJ1-1; TRBD1 matches at 12 bases. The CDR3 is 17 residues long. The germline V gene encodes CDR1 ENHRY and CDR2 SYGVKD. Trimming removed 4 bases from V and 6 bases from J; junction bases left unmatched: 12. The CDR3 DNA sequence: TGTGCCATCAGTGCCGGGACAGGGGGCGCGATAAGGTCTGAAGCTTTCTTT. It codes for CAISAGTGGAIRSEAFF.

This clone is a singleton in its sample. V is TRBV14 and J is TRBJ2-5, with D possibly being TRBD1 or TRBD2 (5 bases each). Germline V gene lookup returns CDR1 SGHDN and CDR2 FVKESK. The germline V and J ends were trimmed by 4 bases and 1 base, with 16 bases remaining between them. This CDR3 has 16 residues. The CDR3 protein is CASSPVGRAGQETQYF. The DNA for the CDR3 is TGTGCCAGCAGCCCGGTGGGACGTGCGGGCCAAGAGACCCAGTACTTC.

This clone was recorded many times. The chain combines TRBV6-1 with TRBJ1-4, with 9 bases that match TRBD1. The CDR3 has 15 residues. The germline V gene has CDR1 MNHNS and CDR2 SASEGT. V shed 5 bases, J shed 7 bases, and the junction held 8 bases outside the gene matches. CDR3 in amino acids: CASSPRGQGREKLFF. For the CDR3, the DNA is TGTGCCAGCAGTCCCCGTGGACAGGGGCGTGAAAAACTGTTTTTT.

The V gene is TRBV30, the J gene TRBJ1-4; 10 positions match TRBD1. After removal of 5 bases from V and 7 bases from J, the junction contained 10 bases not matched to a gene. Germline CDR1 is GTSNPN and CDR2 is SVGIG (reference sequence). This CDR3 is 15 amino acids long. For the CDR3, the DNA is TGTGCCTGGGGGACAGGGGAGGGACGAAGTGAAAAACTGTTTTTT. Amino acid sequence: CAWGTGEGRSEKLFF.

The J gene is TRBJ2-2, the V gene TRBV2, with unresolved D. V shed 6 bases and J shed 4 bases, with 15 bases lying between them. Germline V gives CDR1 SNHLY, CDR2 FYNNEI. The CDR3 has 15 amino acids. The CDR3 here is CASSARPLGTGELFF. The CDR3 DNA reads as TGTGCCAGCAGCGCAAGGCCCTTGGGCACCGGGGAGCTGTTTTTT. Together with reference TRBV2 and TRBJ2-2, the CDR3 gives the full variable domain: EPEVTQTPSHQVTQMGQEVILRCVPISNHLYFYWYRQILGQKVEFLVSFYNNEISEKSEIFDDQFSVERPDGSNFTLKIRSTKLEDSAMYFCASSARPLGTGELFFGEGSRLTVL.

This clone was counted a few times. V and J are TRBV25-1 and TRBJ1-3; D gene ambiguous. CDR1 is MGHDK and CDR2 is SYGVNS in the germline V gene. The CDR3 runs 14 residues. V lost 5 bases, J lost 0 bases, and 8 bases lay in between. CDR3 sequence reads: CASSTPLSGNTIYF. CDR3 bases: TGTGCCAGCAGTACACCGCTCTCTGGAAACACCATATATTTT.

The chain uses TRBV6-5 and TRBJ2-2; D gene unclear. Germline V gene lookup returns CDR1 MNHEY and CDR2 SVGAGI. The CDR3 is 12 amino acids. The germline V and J ends were trimmed by 0 bases and 7 bases, with 3 bases remaining between them. CDR3 sequence: CASSYSDGELFF. The CDR3 DNA is TGTGCCAGCAGTTACTCTGACGGGGAGCTGTTTTTT.

The chain links TRBV28 to TRBJ1-3; the D gene is possibly TRBD1 (6 bases). The CDR3 length is 14 residues. Trimming took 5 bases from V and 0 from J, leaving 8 bases between them. CDR1 and CDR2 from the germline V gene are MDHEN and SYDVKM. DNA of the CDR3: TGTGCCAGCAGTGAACAGGGCTCTGGAAACACCATATATTTT. Amino acids: CASSEQGSGNTIYF.

The chain has TRBV28 and TRBJ2-1; 13 nucleotides line up with TRBD2. Trimming took 2 bases from V and 15 from J; bases not matched to a gene: 10. In germline, CDR1 is MDHEN, CDR2 SYDVKM. This CDR3 comprises 15 residues. CDR3 nucleotide sequence: TGTGCCAGCAGTTTAACTAGCGGGGGGGCAATAAGGTGGTTCTTC. This encodes CASSLTSGGAIRWFF.

This rearrangement joins TRBV20-1 to TRBJ1-3; D is unclear. Germline V lookup: CDR1 DFQATT, CDR2 SNEGSKA (reference sequence). CDR3 length: 11 residues. V dropped 0 bases and J dropped 11 bases, with 8 bases sitting between them. CDR3 amino acids: CSARDIGSIYF. The CDR3 DNA follows: TGCAGTGCTAGAGATATTGGTTCCATATATTTT.

This clone was detected only a few times. Other DNA sequences from this sample encode an identical CDR3 as well. The chain employs TRBV4-3 and TRBJ2-3; the match to TRBD2 covers 9 bases. CDR1 is LGHNA, CDR2 YSLEER, per germline. With 0 bases clipped from V and 2 bases from J, the junction kept 6 bases outside the gene matches. This CDR3 is built from 17 residues. The CDR3 DNA is TGCGCCAGCAGCCAAGAAGGGCTAGCGGGGTTCACAGATACGCAGTATTTT. It codes for CASSQEGLAGFTDTQYF.

V and J are TRBV5-6 and TRBJ1-5, with D perhaps TRBD1 (6 bases). V was pared by 3 bases and J by 6 bases, with 13 bases between. CDR1 is SGHDT, CDR2 YYEEEE, per germline. The CDR3 totals 14 residues. In nucleotides, the CDR3 is TGTGCCAGCAGCTCTCCAGGGGCGGGTCAGCCCCAGCATTTT. Translated, it gives CASSSPGAGQPQHF.

V and J are TRBV9 and TRBJ1-2, with D tentatively TRBD1 (5 bases). The length of the CDR3 is 12 residues. V lost 5 bases, J lost 8 bases, and 13 bases lay in between. Germline V gene lookup returns CDR1 SGDLS and CDR2 YYNGEE. CDR3: CASSWAGQGYTF. CDR3 DNA sequence: TGTGCCAGCAGTTGGGCGGGGCAGGGCTACACCTTC.

This clone appeared a single time. V gene TRBV6-5 combines with J gene TRBJ2-2, with 9 bases aligning to TRBD2. The CDR3 has 14 amino acids. Trimming removed 6 bases from V and 4 bases from J; junction bases left unmatched: 3. Per the germline V gene, CDR1 is MNHEY and CDR2 is SVGAGI. The CDR3 loop reads CASRVAGATGELFF. The DNA of the CDR3 is TGTGCCAGCAGAGTAGCGGGAGCCACCGGGGAGCTGTTTTTT.

In its sample, this clone ranks as medium-sized. The chain uses TRBV6-6 and TRBJ2-6; either TRBD1 or TRBD2 may fit D (6 bases each). Germline V gene sequence: CDR1 MNHNY, CDR2 SVGAGI (reference sequence). The CDR3 extends over 15 amino acids. V lost 5 bases and J 3 bases, leaving 11 bases between the germline ends. The CDR3 spells CASSVRGLGANVLTF. CDR3 DNA: TGTGCCAGCAGTGTCAGGGGACTTGGGGCCAACGTCCTGACTTTC.

This clone was detected once. This chain joins TRBV5-1 and TRBJ1-1, with a weak D call TRBD1 (6 bases). The ends were cut back, 3 bases at V and 1 base at J, with 16 bases in the middle. Per the germline V gene, CDR1 is SGHRS and CDR2 is YFSETQ. The CDR3 has 16 residues. This CDR3 is CASSSPRGASNTEAFF. For the CDR3, the DNA is TGCGCCAGCAGCTCCCCTAGGGGGGCATCGAACACTGAAGCTTTCTTT.

The chain links TRBV20-1 to TRBJ1-4; D remains unclear. The germline CDR1 and CDR2 sequences are DFQATT and SNEGSKA (reference sequence). There are 11 residues in the CDR3. With 6 bases removed from V and 10 bases from J, the gap between germline ends came to 12 bases. The CDR3, as DNA: TGCAGTGCGCCATCTCTGGGAAAACTGTTTTTT. It codes for CSAPSLGKLFF.

The chain combines TRBV28 with TRBJ2-7; D uncertain. The CDR3 covers 13 residues. Trimming removed 6 bases from V and 7 bases from J, with 16 bases in between. Germline CDR1 MDHEN, CDR2 SYDVKM. CDR3 nucleotides: TGTGCCAGCAGCAGAGGAACATTGGGGGAGCAGTACTTC. This sequence encodes CASSRGTLGEQYF.

This clone has at least ten counts. The CDR3 reads CASSQDGAFYGYTF. Written as DNA, the CDR3 is TGCGCCAGCAGCCAGGACGGCGCCTTCTATGGCTACACCTTC. The V gene is TRBV4-3, the J gene TRBJ1-2; D uncertain. CDR3 length: 14 residues. Trimming removed 3 bases at V and 4 bases at J, with 12 bases between. Per germline, CDR1 LGHNA and CDR2 YSLEER.

J is TRBJ2-1 and V is TRBV6-4; 8 bases align to TRBD2. The germline gives CDR1 MRHNA, CDR2 SNTAGT. The CDR3 runs to 15 residues. Losses at the gene ends were 2 bases for V and 2 bases for J; bases not matched to a gene: 2. In nucleotides, the CDR3 is TGTGCCAGCAGTGACGTAGCGGGGCCCTACAATGAGCAGTTCTTC. Amino acids: CASSDVAGPYNEQFF.

The chain uses TRBV5-1 and TRBJ2-5; TRBD2 matches at 9 bases. J gave up 8 bases and V 3 bases, and 11 bases lay outside the gene matches. The germline V gene encodes CDR1 SGHRS and CDR2 YFSETQ. The CDR3 length is 15 residues. The CDR3 DNA reads TGCGCCAGCAGCTCCGGAGGTAGCGGGGGTAGAACCCAGTACTTC. Amino acids: CASSSGGSGGRTQYF.

In its sample, this clone ranks as medium-sized. This chain uses TRBV5-1 with TRBJ2-2; 10 bases map to TRBD2. V lost 3 bases, J lost 1 base, and 3 bases stayed unmatched. The CDR3 runs 16 residues. CDR1 is SGHRS, CDR2 YFSETQ, per germline. Here the CDR3 DNA reads TGCGCCAGCAGCTCCGCTAGCGGGAGGAACACCGGGGAGCTGTTTTTT. It encodes CASSSASGRNTGELFF. Drawing the rest from reference TRBV5-1 and TRBJ2-2, the complete variable domain is KAGVTQTPRYLIKTRGQQVTLSCSPISGHRSVSWYQQTPGQGLQFLFEYFSETQRNKGNFPGRFSGRQFSNSRSEMNVSTLELGDSALYLCASSSASGRNTGELFFGEGSRLTVL.

The CDR3 loop is CASSLARTRLYNEQFF. CDR3 nucleotides: TGTGCCAGCAGCTTAGCGAGGACTAGACTATACAATGAGCAGTTCTTC. V is TRBV7-2 and J is TRBJ2-1; TRBD2 matches 7 bases. The germline CDR1 and CDR2 sequences are SGHTA and FQGNSA. Losses at the gene ends were 0 bases for V and 4 bases for J; bases not matched to a gene: 6. This CDR3 spans 16 amino acids.

The chain has TRBV28 and TRBJ2-7, with TRBD2 identical over 7 bases. In germline, CDR1 is MDHEN, CDR2 SYDVKM. The CDR3 is 14 amino acids. J was trimmed by 4 bases and V by 5 bases; bases with no gene match: 8. The CDR3 protein is CASSERTRFYEQYF. The CDR3 DNA reads as TGTGCCAGCAGTGAGAGGACTAGATTTTACGAGCAGTACTTC.

The chain uses TRBV28 and TRBJ1-1; D is ambiguous. The CDR3 has 14 residues. V was cut by 7 bases and J by 1 base, with 13 bases left in between. The V gene's germline CDR1 is MDHEN and CDR2 SYDVKM. The CDR3 spells CASKVMGRNTEAFF. Here the CDR3 DNA reads TGTGCCAGCAAAGTAATGGGGAGGAACACTGAAGCTTTCTTT.

The V and J genes are TRBV6-5 and TRBJ1-2, with 11 positions matching TRBD1. This CDR3 has 14 amino acids. Trimming cost V 6 bases and J 3 bases; bases outside gene matches: 3. CDR1 and CDR2 from the germline V gene are MNHEY and SVGAGI. Here the CDR3 reads CASSRDRGYYGYTF. CDR3 in DNA: TGTGCCAGCAGCCGGGACAGGGGGTACTATGGCTACACCTTC.

The rearrangement uses TRBV30 and TRBJ2-1; the match to TRBD1 covers 10 bases. The CDR3 is 14 amino acids. Germline V gene sequence: CDR1 GTSNPN, CDR2 SVGIG (reference sequence). V dropped 7 bases and J dropped 2; count of bases not matched to a gene: 5. DNA of the CDR3: TGTGCCTTGGGACAGGGGTCCGCCTACAATGAGCAGTTCTTC. Its translation: CALGQGSAYNEQFF.

V gene TRBV28 combines with J gene TRBJ2-2; no reliable D call. This CDR3 has 15 amino acids. V was pared by 4 bases and J by 5 bases, with 14 bases between. Germline V gene sequence: CDR1 MDHEN, CDR2 SYDVKM. The CDR3 reads CASSSHLRWTGELFF. DNA of the CDR3: TGTGCCAGCAGTTCGCACTTGAGGTGGACCGGGGAGCTGTTTTTT.

The table lists this clone with a few counts. This chain joins TRBV19 and TRBJ1-2; D is undetermined. CDR3 size: 15 residues. Trimming took 0 bases from V and 4 from J, leaving 12 bases between them. Germline values: CDR1 LNHDA, CDR2 SQIVND (reference sequence). The CDR3 reads CASSIDLGPSYGYTF. CDR3 bases: TGTGCCAGTAGTATAGATCTCGGCCCTTCCTATGGCTACACCTTC.